Here is one T cell receptor (beta chain) with its context. The sample originates from a study of shared clonotypes between healthy human individuals. For each subset, genomic DNA was distributed in equal portions over several immunoSEQ plates. TCRdb's copy holds only in-frame clones and misses some; the assay was immunoSEQ multiplex PCR. The sample lists under 600,000 clones; roughly four fifths were seen once. Sequencing was done on a sample of PBMCs. This TCR was sampled from a woman aged 40 to 50 in good health. Some clones in this sample may be carry-over from other donors' samples.

Here the CDR3 DNA reads TGCGCCAGCAGTCGGGGGGGGGAGCAGTTCTTC. This codes for CASSRGGEQFF. V usage is TRBV10-1 and J usage is TRBJ2-1, with 8 bases fitting TRBD2. The CDR3 totals 11 residues. The germline gives CDR1 WNHNN, CDR2 SYGVQD (reference sequence). The trim removed 5 bases at V and 10 bases at J, leaving 1 base unmatched.